This TCR beta chain was sequenced in a study of control samples from healthy donors and cancer patients. The assay was immunoSEQ multiplex PCR, and TCRdb's table has in-frame clones only and misses some. This sample yields around 120,000 clones, of which approximately 95% are seen a single time; about 3.6% belongs to the top ten. This clone is a singleton in its sample. The germline V gene has CDR1 SGDLS and CDR2 YYNGEE. Between the trimmed V and J ends, which lost 1 base and 7 bases, there was a span of 9 bases. The CDR3 contains 13 residues. The source is a man aged 25-45 years in good health. The sample was blood. This chain links TRBV9 with TRBJ2-1, with D possibly being TRBD1 (6 bases). The CDR3 loop is CASSVQGSNEQFF. For the CDR3, the DNA is TGTGCCAGCAGCGTACAGGGGTCGAATGAGCAGTTCTTC.